The clone carrying this TCR beta chain was seen only a few times. Its antigen is not identified. V was cut by 6 bases and J by 0 bases, with 6 bases left in between. The CDR3 is 13 residues long. Germline V CDR1 and CDR2: ENHRY, SYGVKD. The time point was: newly diagnosed GD, antithyroid drugs for less than 3 months. PBMCs were the source of the RNA used for TCR sequencing. The source of the sample is a study of regulatory T cells in long-lasting Graves disease. Study results and limitations: Persistent disease was associated with favored TRBV28 usage and with favored use of TRBJ1-2 and TRBJ2-5.

Through Arm-PCR of CDR3 regions and iRepertoire HTBI primers, TCR beta libraries were built. A single record per CDR3 protein comes from TCRdb applying MiXCR to the multiplex PCR reads. The sample comprises around 450,000 distinct CDR3 sequences, around 16% of which are singletons, and 12% rests with the top ten. These records were also assigned to another study, of T cells in Graves' hyperthyroidism and ophthalmopathy. That work states: Patients between 18 and 65 years old had hyperthyroidism, newly diagnosed and lasting under 2 months. First-round RT-PCR targeting the TCR CDR3 was performed with the HTBI primer set. Also found in blood were most expanded thyroid clonotypes above 0.001.

The starting material was peripheral blood mononuclear cells (PBMCs), obtained at new diagnosis, from a patient treated with antithyroid drugs. The gene calls are TRBV10-3 and TRBJ1-3; the D is unclear. The source is a man aged 35 to 55 with Graves disease. In DNA, the CDR3 is TGTGCCATCAGGGGATCCTCTGGAAACACCATATATTTT. Protein sequence: CAIRGSSGNTIYF.